This entry lists 24 T cell receptor beta chains sequenced from one sample in a study of blood T cell repertoires in COVID-19. Some clones are missing from TCRdb's copy, which holds only in-frame ones; the method was immunoSEQ multiplex PCR. The data hold around 300,000 clones, with roughly 91% observed a single time. The specimen sequenced was PBMCs or T cells enriched from blood (not recorded which). These receptors all come from a woman aged 55 to 70 who had recovered from COVID-19.

The rearrangement joins TRBV6-5 to TRBJ2-2, with 11 bases matching TRBD1. CDR3 length: 16 residues. With 0 bases clipped from V and 6 bases from J, the junction kept 3 bases outside the gene matches. The germline V gene has CDR1 MNHEY and CDR2 SVGAGI. Written as DNA, the CDR3 is TGTGCCAGCAGTTACTCGGGACAGGGGGGCTCCGGGGAGCTGTTTTTT. This encodes CASSYSGQGGSGELFF.

The genes are TRBV4-1 and TRBJ2-4; 9 bases match TRBD1. The junction had 6 bases not matched to a gene; V was cut back by 3 bases and J by 9 bases. The CDR3 sequence is 14 residues long. Germline loops: CDR1 MGHRA, CDR2 YSYEKL. In nucleotides, the CDR3 is TGCGCCAGCAGCCAGCCCCGGGACAGGGCCATTCAGTACTTC. Amino acids: CASSQPRDRAIQYF.

The chain joins TRBV21-1 to TRBJ2-2; TRBD2, the table's D call, was not compared with the DNA. TRBV21-1 is classified as a pseudogene. The CDR3 spans 18 residues. The CDR3: CASSKEGTGRANTGELFF. The DNA for the CDR3 is TGTGCCAGCAGCAAAGAGGGTACCGGGAGGGCCAACACCGGGGAGCTGTTTTTT.

The genes are TRBV6-4 and TRBJ2-1, with a possible D match to TRBD2 (5 bases). This CDR3 region has 14 residues. In germline, CDR1 is MRHNA, CDR2 SNTAGT. V lost 7 bases and J 0 bases, leaving 10 bases between the germline ends. The CDR3 sequence: CASKEGSSYNEQFF. The CDR3 region has the DNA TGTGCCAGCAAAGAAGGGAGCTCCTACAATGAGCAGTTCTTC.

The V call is TRBV2, the J call TRBJ1-1; D not certain. Germline V gene sequence: CDR1 SNHLY, CDR2 FYNNEI. The ends were cut back, 7 bases at V and 2 bases at J, with 8 bases in the middle. This CDR3 has 12 amino acids. CDR3 in amino acids: CASKTVNTEAFF. In DNA, the CDR3 is TGTGCCAGCAAAACGGTTAACACTGAAGCTTTCTTT.

The chain has TRBV19 and TRBJ2-1; the D gene is possibly TRBD2 (6 bases). The V end lost 8 bases, the J end lost 4 bases, and 18 bases lay between the germline ends. CDR1 and CDR2 from the germline V gene are LNHDA and SQIVND (reference sequence). The length of the CDR3 is 15 residues. The chain's CDR3 is CASAFGASVYNEQFF. In DNA, the CDR3 is TGTGCCAGTGCCTTCGGGGCTAGCGTGTACAATGAGCAGTTCTTC. The whole variable domain, remainder taken from reference TRBV19 and TRBJ2-1, is DGGITQSPKYLFRKEGQNVTLSCEQNLNHDAMYWYRQDPGQGLRLIYYSQIVNDFQKGDIAEGYSVSREKKESFPLTVTSAQKNPTAFYLCASAFGASVYNEQFFGPGTRLTVL.

This clone was seen just once. The V and J genes are TRBV20-1 and TRBJ2-1, with 8 nucleotides matching TRBD2. The length of the CDR3 is 14 residues. V shed 3 bases, J shed 7 bases, and the junction held 8 bases outside the gene matches. Germline V gene lookup returns CDR1 DFQATT and CDR2 SNEGSKA (reference sequence). The CDR3 DNA is TGCAGTGCTAGTTCCGGGACTAGAGCAAATGAGCAGTTCTTC. Translated, it gives CSASSGTRANEQFF.

A few counts support this clone. The V gene is TRBV11-1, the J gene TRBJ2-7, with 10 bases lining up with TRBD2. CDR1 is SGHAT, CDR2 FQDESV, per germline (reference sequence). The CDR3 totals 14 residues. The V and J ends lost 2 bases and 3 bases, in that order; junction bases with no gene match: 1. The CDR3 bases are TGTGCCAGCAGCTTAACTAGCGGGAACTACGAGCAGTACTTC. Its protein is CASSLTSGNYEQYF.

The chain has TRBV7-2 and TRBJ2-3; D is undetermined. The CDR3 extends over 14 amino acids. The ends were cut back, 2 bases at V and 1 base at J, with 7 bases in the middle. Germline lookup yields CDR1 SGHTA and CDR2 FQGNSA. Written as DNA, the CDR3 is TGTGCCAGCAGCTTAAGTTGGCGCACAGATACGCAGTATTTT. The encoded protein is CASSLSWRTDTQYF.

The J gene is TRBJ1-2, the V gene TRBV4-1; 7 bases map to TRBD1. Germline CDR1 is MGHRA and CDR2 is YSYEKL. The trim removed 5 bases at V and 7 bases at J, leaving 1 base unmatched. CDR3 length: 11 amino acids. CDR3 in amino acids: CASSNRGGYTF. In nucleotides, the CDR3 is TGCGCCAGCAGCAACAGGGGTGGCTACACCTTC.

This clone was seen many times. The chain joins TRBV10-3 to TRBJ2-7; TRBD2 might be the D (7 bases). Germline V gene data show CDR1 as ENHRY and CDR2 as SYGVKD. Trimming pared 9 bases from V and 5 bases from J, leaving 20 bases between. This CDR3 is 14 amino acids long. This CDR3 reads CAIRGAGDPHEQYF. CDR3 sequence (DNA): TGTGCCATTAGGGGGGCGGGAGACCCTCACGAGCAGTACTTC.

A single count supports this clone. The rearrangement joins TRBV7-2 to TRBJ2-3; tentatively, D is TRBD2 (6 bases). CDR1 SGHTA and CDR2 FQGNSA come from the germline V gene. The CDR3 totals 15 residues. V dropped 3 bases and J dropped 3 bases, with 13 bases sitting between them. CDR3 sequence (DNA): TGTGCCAGCAGCTTCCTGGGACTGAAGACAGATACGCAGTATTTT. Translated, it gives CASSFLGLKTDTQYF.

This rearrangement joins TRBV4-1 to TRBJ1-4; the D is unclear. The germline CDR1 and CDR2 sequences are MGHRA and YSYEKL. V was cut by 2 bases and J by 8 bases, with 15 bases left in between. The CDR3 runs 15 residues. Here the CDR3 DNA reads TGCGCCAGCAGCCAAACGGCCACGGAGGACGAAAAACTGTTTTTT. Its protein is CASSQTATEDEKLFF.

The genes are TRBV18 and TRBJ1-1, with no clear D. CDR3 size: 16 residues. Looked up from germline, CDR1 is KGHSH and CDR2 is LQKENI. Between the trimmed V and J ends, which lost 2 bases and 7 bases, there was a span of 20 bases. The CDR3 loop is CASSPWLTGERGEAFF. DNA for the CDR3: TGTGCCAGCTCACCATGGCTGACCGGGGAGAGAGGTGAAGCTTTCTTT.

This chain uses TRBV19 with TRBJ1-2; the match to TRBD1 covers 8 bases. The V gene's germline CDR1 is LNHDA and CDR2 SQIVND (reference sequence). This CDR3 spans 15 amino acids. Trimming took 7 bases from V and 4 from J; bases not matched to a gene: 11. The CDR3 loop is CASTRTGTGFYGYTF. The CDR3 bases are TGTGCCAGTACCAGGACCGGGACAGGCTTCTATGGCTACACCTTC. The entire variable domain, with the rest obtained from reference TRBV19 and TRBJ1-2, is as follows: DGGITQSPKYLFRKEGQNVTLSCEQNLNHDAMYWYRQDPGQGLRLIYYSQIVNDFQKGDIAEGYSVSREKKESFPLTVTSAQKNPTAFYLCASTRTGTGFYGYTFGSGTRLTVV.

The table lists this clone with a few counts. This chain uses TRBV5-6 with TRBJ2-7; a possible D gene is TRBD2 (6 bases). Germline V CDR1 and CDR2: SGHDT, YYEEEE. V dropped 4 bases and J dropped 3 bases, with 11 bases sitting between them. The CDR3 runs to 13 residues. The CDR3: CASSRDSGYEQYF. The CDR3 region has the DNA TGTGCCAGCAGCAGGGACTCGGGCTACGAGCAGTACTTC.

This clone was seen only a few times. This chain connects TRBV2 to TRBJ2-7, with unresolved D. V was pared by 1 base and J by 2 bases, with 6 bases between. Germline V gene lookup returns CDR1 SNHLY and CDR2 FYNNEI. The CDR3 is made up of 13 amino acids. The CDR3 sequence: CASSEGPAYEQYF. DNA for the CDR3: TGTGCCAGCAGTGAAGGGCCTGCCTACGAGCAGTACTTC.

The rearrangement joins TRBV28 to TRBJ2-1; TRBD2 matches 7 bases. Trimming took 11 bases from V and 2 from J; bases not matched to a gene: 3. Germline V lookup: CDR1 MDHEN, CDR2 SYDVKM. The CDR3 has 12 amino acids. The CDR3 spells CAAGGTYNEQFF. In DNA, the CDR3 is TGTGCCGCCGGGGGGACCTACAATGAGCAGTTCTTC.

The chain employs TRBV5-1 and TRBJ2-3; 10 nucleotides agree with TRBD2. This CDR3 spans 14 amino acids. The trim removed 4 bases at V and 6 bases at J, leaving 5 bases unmatched. Per germline, CDR1 SGHRS and CDR2 YFSETQ. The CDR3, as DNA: TGCGCCAGCAGCGTTAGCGGGGGGAGCGATACGCAGTATTTT. Its translation: CASSVSGGSDTQYF.

This chain uses TRBV12-3 or TRBV12-4 with TRBJ2-7; D gene uncertain. The CDR3 sequence is 10 residues long. V was trimmed by 4 bases and J by 5 bases, leaving 3 bases between them. CDR3 DNA sequence: TGTGCCAGCAGTTATAACGAGCAGTACTTC. It encodes CASSYNEQYF.

The V gene is TRBV27, the J gene TRBJ1-2; D is uncertain. The V gene's germline CDR1 is MNHEY and CDR2 SMNVEV (reference sequence). With 2 bases removed from V and 7 bases from J, the gap between germline ends came to 14 bases. The CDR3 extends over 14 amino acids. The CDR3: CASSLVPPLSGYTF. CDR3 nucleotide sequence: TGTGCCAGCAGTTTAGTCCCTCCTCTCTCTGGCTACACCTTC.

V is TRBV11-3 and J is TRBJ2-2, with 7 nucleotides matching TRBD2. After removal of 4 bases from V and 8 bases from J, the junction contained 10 bases not matched to a gene. This CDR3 comprises 15 residues. CDR1 is SGHNT, CDR2 YENEEA, per germline. In nucleotides, the CDR3 is TGTGCCAGCAGCTCCTCCGGGACTATTCTTGGGGAGCTGTTTTTT. Its translation is CASSSSGTILGELFF.

In nucleotides, the CDR3 is TGTGCCAGCAGTTTACCCCCAGGGGTCGGGACCCTAAGGTCCGATGAGCAGTTCTTC. It translates to CASSLPPGVGTLRSDEQFF. The chain links TRBV28 to TRBJ2-1; the D gene is possibly TRBD1 (6 bases). V lost 2 bases and J 8 bases, leaving 28 bases between the germline ends. CDR3 length equals 19 residues. Germline CDR1 reads MDHEN; CDR2 reads SYDVKM.

This chain uses TRBV5-1 with TRBJ2-5; 8 bases agree with TRBD2. After removal of 4 bases from V and 4 bases from J, the junction contained 6 bases not matched to a gene. Looked up from germline, CDR1 is SGHRS and CDR2 is YFSETQ. There are 14 residues in the CDR3. The CDR3 DNA sequence: TGCGCCAGCAGCCCGGGACTAGAAGGAGAGACCCAGTACTTC. Its protein product is CASSPGLEGETQYF. The full variable domain, rest sourced from reference TRBV5-1 and TRBJ2-5, is KAGVTQTPRYLIKTRGQQVTLSCSPISGHRSVSWYQQTPGQGLQFLFEYFSETQRNKGNFPGRFSGRQFSNSRSEMNVSTLELGDSALYLCASSPGLEGETQYFGPGTRLLVL.